The 29 T cell receptor beta chains below were found in one sample sequenced in a study of spatial heterogeneity in lung cancer. Findings and caveats of the study: Tumoral mutation counts were tracked by counts of expanded intratumoral alpha and beta TCRs.

No cognate antigen is known for these TCRs. TCRdb independently ran MiXCR on the 5' RACE reads; one entry per CDR3 protein. The sample has 17,000 or so distinct CDR3 sequences, under 8% seen once. The time point is: sample taken at primary tumor resection. The starting material was lung tumor tissue, obtained at surgery. These receptors were obtained from a male donor with early-stage non-small cell lung cancer.

With regard to this clonotype: Because the library targeted alpha chains, this beta chain is an off-target read whose size means little. The rearrangement uses TRBV5-5 and TRBJ2-1; D is perhaps TRBD1 (6 bases). The V gene's germline CDR1 is SGHKS and CDR2 YYEKEE (reference sequence). V lost 4 bases to trimming and J lost 13 bases, with 18 bases between them. CDR3 length: 13 residues. CDR3 coding DNA: TGTGCCAGCAGCCCGCAACCGGACAGTGCCCAGTTCTTC. Translating gives CASSPQPDSAQFF.

For this clonotype: As an off-target read in a library built for alpha chains, this beta chain has a frequency of little significance. This sequence joins TRBV2 and TRBJ1-1; TRBD1 matches 7 bases. The V segment lost 4 bases and the J segment 0 bases; nucleotides outside the gene matches: 8. The germline CDR1 and CDR2 sequences are SNHLY and FYNNEI. This CDR3 region has 16 residues. DNA of the CDR3: TGTGCCAGCAGTGGAAGGGGGCAAATAATGAACACTGAAGCTTTCTTT. It encodes CASSGRGQIMNTEAFF. The entire variable domain, with the rest obtained from reference TRBV2 and TRBJ1-1, is as follows: EPEVTQTPSHQVTQMGQEVILRCVPISNHLYFYWYRQILGQKVEFLVSFYNNEISEKSEIFDDQFSVERPDGSNFTLKIRSTKLEDSAMYFCASSGRGQIMNTEAFFGQGTRLTVV.

To note about this clonotype: Since the library was made to target alpha chains, this beta chain is a stray read and its abundance is not meaningful. The chain combines TRBV5-6 with TRBJ2-3; D unclear. V shed 2 bases and J shed 4 bases, with 8 bases lying between them. Germline V gene lookup returns CDR1 SGHDT and CDR2 YYEEEE. The CDR3 consists of 13 residues. CDR3 DNA: TGTGCCAGCAGCTTCGGGCGATCAGATACGCAGTATTTT. Residues: CASSFGRSDTQYF.

In its sample, this clonotype was seen many times. As an off-target read in a library built for alpha chains, this beta chain has a frequency of little significance. The V gene is TRBV2, the J gene TRBJ2-3, with D possibly being TRBD2 (5 bases). CDR3 length: 14 amino acids. The V end lost 6 bases, the J end lost 1 base, and 11 bases lay between the germline ends. CDR1 is SNHLY, CDR2 FYNNEI, per germline. CDR3 region: CASSVLRGTDTQYF. The DNA for the CDR3 is TGTGCCAGCAGCGTTTTGAGGGGCACAGATACGCAGTATTTT.

This clonotype was detected many times. This beta chain is a stray sequence in a library constructed for alpha chains; its clone size is not meaningful. This sequence joins TRBV5-6 and TRBJ2-7; 10 bases line up with TRBD2. This CDR3 has 16 residues. Trimming cost V 4 bases and J 3 bases; bases outside gene matches: 10. Germline V lookup: CDR1 SGHDT, CDR2 YYEEEE. The CDR3 DNA follows: TGTGCCAGCAGCCTCCCGGTTGCTAGCGGGAGCTACGAGCAGTACTTC. It is translated as CASSLPVASGSYEQYF.

This clonotype has ten or more counts. This beta chain is an off-target read within a library intended for alpha chains, so its frequency means little. The V call is TRBV4-2, the J call TRBJ2-1, with D hard to call. The CDR3 totals 15 residues. Trimming took off 4 bases at V and 5 bases at J, with 15 bases between the two ends. Germline loops: CDR1 LGHNA, CDR2 YNFKEQ. The CDR3 spells CASSPLGSRDNEQFF. Written as DNA, the CDR3 is TGTGCCAGCAGCCCGCTCGGGTCCCGGGACAATGAGCAGTTCTTC.

By sample fraction, this clonotype is medium-sized. This beta chain is a stray read from a library made for alpha chains; its abundance is not meaningful. The genes are TRBV27 and TRBJ2-5; no clear D. The germline gives CDR1 MNHEY, CDR2 SMNVEV (reference sequence). The CDR3 is 9 residues long. The CDR3: CGAQETQYF. The CDR3 DNA sequence: TGTGGGGCCCAAGAGACCCAGTACTTC.

The table lists this clonotype with many counts. This beta chain lies outside the target of a library built for alpha chains; its clone size means little. The chain links TRBV9 to TRBJ1-3; 7 nucleotides agree with TRBD1. The CDR3 spans 16 residues. The V and J ends lost 0 bases and 1 base, in that order; junction bases with no gene match: 4. The germline gives CDR1 SGDLS, CDR2 YYNGEE. The CDR3 here is CASSVGGRGSGNTIYF. For the CDR3, the DNA is TGTGCCAGCAGCGTAGGGGGCAGGGGGTCTGGAAACACCATATATTTT.

Remarks on this clonotype: A read error may explain this, as a much larger clone is one base away. This beta chain is a stray sequence in a library constructed for alpha chains; its clone size is not meaningful. The genes are TRBV20-1 and TRBJ1-2; D is possibly TRBD1 (5 bases). CDR1 and CDR2 from the germline V gene are DFQATT and SNEGSKA (reference sequence). Trimming removed 0 bases at V and 4 bases at J, with 15 bases between. This CDR3 spans 15 amino acids. The DNA for the CDR3 is TGCAGTGCTAGAGATAGCCAGGGAATAACCTATGGCTACACCTTC. It encodes CSARDSQGITYGYTF.

In its sample, this clonotype was seen many times. Since the library was made to target alpha chains, this beta chain is a stray read and its abundance is not meaningful. This chain connects TRBV12-3 or TRBV12-4 to TRBJ1-1; D is unresolved. The CDR3 is made up of 14 amino acids. The V end was cut by 3 bases, the J end by 4 bases, with 12 bases between. Written as DNA, the CDR3 is TGTGCCAGCAGTTTTAATTGGGTCGGCACTGAAGCTTTCTTT. Its translation is CASSFNWVGTEAFF.

Ten or more counts support this clonotype. For a library built for alpha chains, this beta chain is a stray read; little rests on its size. The chain has TRBV29-1 and TRBJ2-1; tentative D call: TRBD2 (5 bases). The germline V and J ends were trimmed by 6 bases and 11 bases, with 17 bases remaining between them. CDR3 length: 12 residues. CDR1 and CDR2 (germline): SQVTM, ANQGSEA. CDR3 bases: TGCAGCGTAAGGGTCGGAGGCAAGCAGCAGTTCTTC. Amino acid sequence: CSVRVGGKQQFF.

This clonotype occurred many times. This beta chain is an off-target read within a library intended for alpha chains, so its frequency means little. The V and J genes are TRBV20-1 and TRBJ2-1; D ambiguous. The CDR3 spans 12 residues. The V and J ends lost 6 bases and 10 bases respectively, with 16 bases between them. The V gene's germline CDR1 is DFQATT and CDR2 SNEGSKA (reference sequence). CDR3 region: CSAAPTVREQFF. In nucleotides, the CDR3 is TGCAGTGCCGCACCGACGGTCAGAGAGCAGTTCTTC.

In the case of this clonotype: At one of its ends the junction is not consistent with the germline gene, which may arise from a read error. Little can be read into the size of this beta chain, an off-target read in a library designed for alpha chains. J is TRBJ2-7 and V is TRBV5-6; D call uncertain. Per the germline V gene, CDR1 is SGHDT and CDR2 is YYEEEE. The CDR3 length is 14 residues. CDR3 nucleotide sequence: TGTGCCAGCAGCCCCTGGGGATCCGCCTACGTGCAGTACTTC. Translation gives CASSPWGSAYVQYF.

Judged by abundance, this clonotype is medium-sized. The size of this beta chain means little, since it is a stray read in a library made for alpha chains. The chain is built from TRBV20-1 and TRBJ1-5, with TRBD1 identical over 8 bases. After removal of 6 bases from V and 7 bases from J, the junction contained 8 bases not matched to a gene. The CDR3 covers 13 residues. Germline lookup yields CDR1 DFQATT and CDR2 SNEGSKA (reference sequence). Written as DNA, the CDR3 is TGCAGTGCGAGGGACAGGCCGGGCCAGCCCCAGCATTTT. Translated, it gives CSARDRPGQPQHF.

In this sample, this clonotype turned up many times. This beta chain slipped into a library made for alpha chains as a stray read, so its size is not meaningful. V and J are TRBV27 and TRBJ2-7; 7 nucleotides match TRBD1. The CDR3 is 14 residues long. Trimming at V came to 5 bases and at J to 2 bases, leaving 6 bases not matched to a gene. Germline V gives CDR1 MNHEY, CDR2 SMNVEV (reference sequence). CDR3 DNA sequence: TGTGCCAGCAGTCGAAGGGGGACAGCCTACGAGCAGTACTTC. Residues: CASSRRGTAYEQYF.

This clonotype has a count of ten or more. Because the library targeted alpha chains, this beta chain is an off-target read whose size means little. This chain connects TRBV20-1 to TRBJ1-6; a weak D match, TRBD1 (5 bases). The length of the CDR3 is 15 residues. The V end lost 3 bases, the J end lost 7 bases, and 16 bases lay between the germline ends. Looked up from germline, CDR1 is DFQATT and CDR2 is SNEGSKA (reference sequence). The CDR3 protein is CSARGQGAINSPLHF. CDR3 DNA: TGCAGTGCTAGGGGCCAGGGTGCGATCAATTCACCCCTCCACTTT.

Worth noting for this clonotype: This beta chain slipped into a library made for alpha chains as a stray read, so its size is not meaningful. The gene calls are TRBV28 and TRBJ1-2; D is undetermined. There are 12 residues in the CDR3. The V end lost 0 bases, the J end lost 4 bases, and 3 bases lay between the germline ends. The germline CDR1 and CDR2 sequences are MDHEN and SYDVKM. CDR3 loop: CASSLWSYGYTF. CDR3 sequence (DNA): TGTGCCAGCAGTTTATGGTCCTATGGCTACACCTTC.

This clonotype was seen repeatedly, ten times or more. The library was designed around alpha chains, so this beta chain is a stray read whose abundance carries little weight. The chain is built from TRBV4-1 and TRBJ1-4; D perhaps matches TRBD1 (6 bases). Germline values: CDR1 MGHRA, CDR2 YSYEKL. The CDR3 length is 15 residues. Trimming cost V 0 bases and J 5 bases, with 10 bases left between them. CDR3 loop: CASSQDRQANEKLFF. The CDR3, as DNA: TGCGCCAGCAGCCAAGATCGACAGGCGAATGAAAAACTGTTTTTT.

This clonotype was detected ten times or more. As an off-target read in a library built for alpha chains, this beta chain has a frequency of little significance. The chain links TRBV10-3 to TRBJ1-5, with TRBD1 matching 7 bases. The V and J ends lost 6 bases and 3 bases, in that order; junction bases with no gene match: 8. Germline V gene data show CDR1 as ENHRY and CDR2 as SYGVKD. The CDR3 is made up of 15 amino acids. DNA of the CDR3: TGTGCCATCAGGGCCGACGGGACAGACAATCAGCCCCAGCATTTT. The encoded protein is CAIRADGTDNQPQHF.

In regard to this clonotype: In a library made to pick up alpha chains, this beta chain is a stray read with a size that means little. The CDR3 bases are TGTGCCAGCGGTGCGGGGGCGAAAGAGACCCAGTACTTC. Encoded protein: CASGAGAKETQYF. The V gene is TRBV7-2, the J gene TRBJ2-5; maybe TRBD2 (7 bases). Germline V gives CDR1 SGHTA, CDR2 FQGNSA. The V and J ends lost 8 bases and 3 bases respectively, with 13 bases between them. The CDR3 runs to 13 residues.

This clonotype was recorded at least ten times. This beta chain slipped into a library made for alpha chains as a stray read, so its size is not meaningful. V usage is TRBV11-2 and J usage is TRBJ2-3; D remains unclear. Trimming took 1 base from V and 2 from J, leaving 7 bases between them. The CDR3 totals 14 residues. The V gene's germline CDR1 is SGHAT and CDR2 FQNNGV. CDR3 bases: TGTGCCAGCAGCTTAGCTTTCCACACAGATACGCAGTATTTT. It encodes CASSLAFHTDTQYF.

This clonotype has a handful of counts. This beta chain is an unintended read in a library built for alpha chains; its size means little. CDR3 loop: CASSRGTSVYNEQFF. The CDR3 coding sequence is TGTGCCAGCAGCCGCGGGACTAGCGTCTACAATGAGCAGTTCTTC. This chain joins TRBV28 and TRBJ2-1; 10 bases are shared with TRBD2. Unmatched junction bases numbered 5, after V lost 6 bases and J lost 3 bases. This CDR3 has 15 amino acids. Germline loops: CDR1 MDHEN, CDR2 SYDVKM.

Many counts were recorded for this clonotype. This beta chain is an off-target read within a library intended for alpha chains, so its frequency means little. The chain joins TRBV5-1 to TRBJ2-1, with D possibly TRBD1 on 6 matching bases. CDR1 is SGHRS and CDR2 is YFSETQ in the germline V gene. The V and J ends lost 4 bases and 8 bases respectively, with 22 bases between them. CDR3 length: 16 residues. CDR3 sequence: CASSPGYSLKGDEQFF. The CDR3 DNA sequence: TGCGCCAGCAGCCCCGGGTACAGTTTGAAGGGGGATGAGCAGTTCTTC.

This clonotype showed up just a few times. Because this beta chain is a stray read in a library intended to capture alpha chains, its abundance should not be given much weight. The chain employs TRBV5-1 and TRBJ2-7, with D possibly matching TRBD2 (6 bases). The CDR3 has 15 residues. Germline V lookup: CDR1 SGHRS, CDR2 YFSETQ. With 0 bases removed from V and 0 bases from J, the gap between germline ends came to 10 bases. In nucleotides, the CDR3 is TGCGCCAGCAGCTTGGGGGTCGGGAGCTCCTACGAGCAGTACTTC. It translates to CASSLGVGSSYEQYF.

As regards this clonotype: The library was built for alpha chains, so this beta chain is an off-target read and its size means little. V usage is TRBV28 and J usage is TRBJ2-7, with D possibly TRBD2 on 6 matching bases. Germline V gene sequence: CDR1 MDHEN, CDR2 SYDVKM. This CDR3 has 13 residues. V lost 6 bases, J lost 3 bases, and 12 bases lay in between. The CDR3 loop is CASRLGLVYEQYF. In DNA, the CDR3 is TGTGCCAGCAGATTGGGACTGGTCTACGAGCAGTACTTC.

This clonotype has a count of ten or more. This beta chain was picked up by a library intended for alpha chains and is off target, so its count carries little meaning. V gene TRBV20-1 combines with J gene TRBJ1-1; no clear D. The V gene's germline CDR1 is DFQATT and CDR2 SNEGSKA (reference sequence). Trimming took 0 bases from V and 5 from J, leaving 10 bases between them. The CDR3 is made up of 13 amino acids. CDR3 DNA sequence: TGCAGTGCTAGAGATGGAAGGGAGACTGAAGCTTTCTTT. This codes for CSARDGRETEAFF.

This clonotype has ten or more counts. This beta chain is a stray read from a library made for alpha chains; its abundance is not meaningful. The V and J genes are TRBV5-4 and TRBJ2-7; possible D gene TRBD2, 6 bases. Deletions cut 0 bases from V and 5 bases from J, with 15 bases between. CDR1 is SGHNT, CDR2 YYREEE, per germline (reference sequence). There are 15 residues in the CDR3. Here the CDR3 DNA reads TGTGCCAGCAGCTTGGCAGGAGGGGTTATGAACGAGCAGTACTTC. This encodes CASSLAGGVMNEQYF.

This clonotype is termed medium-sized. The size of this beta chain means little, since it is a stray read in a library made for alpha chains. This chain connects TRBV30 to TRBJ2-5; D not resolved. CDR3 length equals 13 residues. Germline lookup yields CDR1 GTSNPN and CDR2 SVGIG (reference sequence). The CDR3 protein is CAFGSKGLETQYF. Written as DNA, the CDR3 is TGTGCTTTTGGATCGAAGGGTTTGGAGACCCAGTACTTC.

This clonotype has a count of ten or more. With the library built for alpha chains, this beta chain is off target and its frequency is not meaningful. The chain carries TRBV29-1 and TRBJ2-7; TRBD1 aligns across 8 bases. This CDR3 region has 13 residues. Germline V gene lookup returns CDR1 SQVTM and CDR2 ANQGSEA. Unmatched junction bases numbered 5, after V lost 5 bases and J lost 2 bases. CDR3 nucleotides: TGCAGCGTTCTTGGACAGGGTGCCTACGAGCAGTACTTC. Translated, it gives CSVLGQGAYEQYF.